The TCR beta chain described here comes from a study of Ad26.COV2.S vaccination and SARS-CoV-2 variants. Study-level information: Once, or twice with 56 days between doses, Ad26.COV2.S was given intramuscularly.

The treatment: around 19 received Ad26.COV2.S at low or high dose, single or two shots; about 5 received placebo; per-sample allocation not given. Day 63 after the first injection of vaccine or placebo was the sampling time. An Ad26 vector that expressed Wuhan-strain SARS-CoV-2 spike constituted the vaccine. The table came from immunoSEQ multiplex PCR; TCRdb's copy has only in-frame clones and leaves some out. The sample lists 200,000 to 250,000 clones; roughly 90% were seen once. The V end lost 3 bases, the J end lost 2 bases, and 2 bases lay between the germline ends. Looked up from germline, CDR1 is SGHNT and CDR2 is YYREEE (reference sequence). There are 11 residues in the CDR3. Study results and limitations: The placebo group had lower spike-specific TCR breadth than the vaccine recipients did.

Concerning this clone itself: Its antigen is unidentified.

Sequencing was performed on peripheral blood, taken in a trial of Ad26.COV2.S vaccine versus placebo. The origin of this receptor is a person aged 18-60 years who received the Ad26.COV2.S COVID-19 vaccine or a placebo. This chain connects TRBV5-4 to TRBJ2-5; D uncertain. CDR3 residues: CASSSQETQYF. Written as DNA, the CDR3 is TGTGCCAGCAGCTCACAAGAGACCCAGTACTTC.